The clone carrying this T cell receptor beta chain has at least ten counts. The antigen is unknown. These data belong to a study of CD8 T cells in ankylosing spondylitis. Study-wide results and caveats: Clones linked with disease were CD8+ and fairly uncommon in the peripheral blood. Seemingly characteristic of ankylosing spondylitis blood was a TCR beta motif consisting of several highly homologous variants. Matched synovial fluid from ankylosing spondylitis patients was reported to be enriched for disease-linked clones.

CDR1 and CDR2 (germline): MNHEY, SMNVEV (reference sequence). CDR3 length: 16 amino acids. V shed 5 bases, J shed 1 base, and the junction held 9 bases outside the gene matches. Researchers built TCR beta libraries using quantitative 5'-RACE with molecular barcodes. Each CDR3 protein gets one entry after TCRdb re-called the 5' RACE reads with MiXCR. The table includes approximately 440,000 distinct CDR3 sequences, about 15% detected once. The V gene is TRBV27, the J gene TRBJ2-5, with 8 bases lining up with TRBD2. This TCR was recovered from a male donor with ankylosing spondylitis. The sample taken for sequencing was blood, either unsorted or a sorted T cell fraction (not recorded which). CDR3 loop: CASSPRLASFQETQYF. The CDR3 region has the DNA TGTGCCAGCAGTCCTCGACTAGCGTCTTTCCAAGAGACCCAGTACTTC.